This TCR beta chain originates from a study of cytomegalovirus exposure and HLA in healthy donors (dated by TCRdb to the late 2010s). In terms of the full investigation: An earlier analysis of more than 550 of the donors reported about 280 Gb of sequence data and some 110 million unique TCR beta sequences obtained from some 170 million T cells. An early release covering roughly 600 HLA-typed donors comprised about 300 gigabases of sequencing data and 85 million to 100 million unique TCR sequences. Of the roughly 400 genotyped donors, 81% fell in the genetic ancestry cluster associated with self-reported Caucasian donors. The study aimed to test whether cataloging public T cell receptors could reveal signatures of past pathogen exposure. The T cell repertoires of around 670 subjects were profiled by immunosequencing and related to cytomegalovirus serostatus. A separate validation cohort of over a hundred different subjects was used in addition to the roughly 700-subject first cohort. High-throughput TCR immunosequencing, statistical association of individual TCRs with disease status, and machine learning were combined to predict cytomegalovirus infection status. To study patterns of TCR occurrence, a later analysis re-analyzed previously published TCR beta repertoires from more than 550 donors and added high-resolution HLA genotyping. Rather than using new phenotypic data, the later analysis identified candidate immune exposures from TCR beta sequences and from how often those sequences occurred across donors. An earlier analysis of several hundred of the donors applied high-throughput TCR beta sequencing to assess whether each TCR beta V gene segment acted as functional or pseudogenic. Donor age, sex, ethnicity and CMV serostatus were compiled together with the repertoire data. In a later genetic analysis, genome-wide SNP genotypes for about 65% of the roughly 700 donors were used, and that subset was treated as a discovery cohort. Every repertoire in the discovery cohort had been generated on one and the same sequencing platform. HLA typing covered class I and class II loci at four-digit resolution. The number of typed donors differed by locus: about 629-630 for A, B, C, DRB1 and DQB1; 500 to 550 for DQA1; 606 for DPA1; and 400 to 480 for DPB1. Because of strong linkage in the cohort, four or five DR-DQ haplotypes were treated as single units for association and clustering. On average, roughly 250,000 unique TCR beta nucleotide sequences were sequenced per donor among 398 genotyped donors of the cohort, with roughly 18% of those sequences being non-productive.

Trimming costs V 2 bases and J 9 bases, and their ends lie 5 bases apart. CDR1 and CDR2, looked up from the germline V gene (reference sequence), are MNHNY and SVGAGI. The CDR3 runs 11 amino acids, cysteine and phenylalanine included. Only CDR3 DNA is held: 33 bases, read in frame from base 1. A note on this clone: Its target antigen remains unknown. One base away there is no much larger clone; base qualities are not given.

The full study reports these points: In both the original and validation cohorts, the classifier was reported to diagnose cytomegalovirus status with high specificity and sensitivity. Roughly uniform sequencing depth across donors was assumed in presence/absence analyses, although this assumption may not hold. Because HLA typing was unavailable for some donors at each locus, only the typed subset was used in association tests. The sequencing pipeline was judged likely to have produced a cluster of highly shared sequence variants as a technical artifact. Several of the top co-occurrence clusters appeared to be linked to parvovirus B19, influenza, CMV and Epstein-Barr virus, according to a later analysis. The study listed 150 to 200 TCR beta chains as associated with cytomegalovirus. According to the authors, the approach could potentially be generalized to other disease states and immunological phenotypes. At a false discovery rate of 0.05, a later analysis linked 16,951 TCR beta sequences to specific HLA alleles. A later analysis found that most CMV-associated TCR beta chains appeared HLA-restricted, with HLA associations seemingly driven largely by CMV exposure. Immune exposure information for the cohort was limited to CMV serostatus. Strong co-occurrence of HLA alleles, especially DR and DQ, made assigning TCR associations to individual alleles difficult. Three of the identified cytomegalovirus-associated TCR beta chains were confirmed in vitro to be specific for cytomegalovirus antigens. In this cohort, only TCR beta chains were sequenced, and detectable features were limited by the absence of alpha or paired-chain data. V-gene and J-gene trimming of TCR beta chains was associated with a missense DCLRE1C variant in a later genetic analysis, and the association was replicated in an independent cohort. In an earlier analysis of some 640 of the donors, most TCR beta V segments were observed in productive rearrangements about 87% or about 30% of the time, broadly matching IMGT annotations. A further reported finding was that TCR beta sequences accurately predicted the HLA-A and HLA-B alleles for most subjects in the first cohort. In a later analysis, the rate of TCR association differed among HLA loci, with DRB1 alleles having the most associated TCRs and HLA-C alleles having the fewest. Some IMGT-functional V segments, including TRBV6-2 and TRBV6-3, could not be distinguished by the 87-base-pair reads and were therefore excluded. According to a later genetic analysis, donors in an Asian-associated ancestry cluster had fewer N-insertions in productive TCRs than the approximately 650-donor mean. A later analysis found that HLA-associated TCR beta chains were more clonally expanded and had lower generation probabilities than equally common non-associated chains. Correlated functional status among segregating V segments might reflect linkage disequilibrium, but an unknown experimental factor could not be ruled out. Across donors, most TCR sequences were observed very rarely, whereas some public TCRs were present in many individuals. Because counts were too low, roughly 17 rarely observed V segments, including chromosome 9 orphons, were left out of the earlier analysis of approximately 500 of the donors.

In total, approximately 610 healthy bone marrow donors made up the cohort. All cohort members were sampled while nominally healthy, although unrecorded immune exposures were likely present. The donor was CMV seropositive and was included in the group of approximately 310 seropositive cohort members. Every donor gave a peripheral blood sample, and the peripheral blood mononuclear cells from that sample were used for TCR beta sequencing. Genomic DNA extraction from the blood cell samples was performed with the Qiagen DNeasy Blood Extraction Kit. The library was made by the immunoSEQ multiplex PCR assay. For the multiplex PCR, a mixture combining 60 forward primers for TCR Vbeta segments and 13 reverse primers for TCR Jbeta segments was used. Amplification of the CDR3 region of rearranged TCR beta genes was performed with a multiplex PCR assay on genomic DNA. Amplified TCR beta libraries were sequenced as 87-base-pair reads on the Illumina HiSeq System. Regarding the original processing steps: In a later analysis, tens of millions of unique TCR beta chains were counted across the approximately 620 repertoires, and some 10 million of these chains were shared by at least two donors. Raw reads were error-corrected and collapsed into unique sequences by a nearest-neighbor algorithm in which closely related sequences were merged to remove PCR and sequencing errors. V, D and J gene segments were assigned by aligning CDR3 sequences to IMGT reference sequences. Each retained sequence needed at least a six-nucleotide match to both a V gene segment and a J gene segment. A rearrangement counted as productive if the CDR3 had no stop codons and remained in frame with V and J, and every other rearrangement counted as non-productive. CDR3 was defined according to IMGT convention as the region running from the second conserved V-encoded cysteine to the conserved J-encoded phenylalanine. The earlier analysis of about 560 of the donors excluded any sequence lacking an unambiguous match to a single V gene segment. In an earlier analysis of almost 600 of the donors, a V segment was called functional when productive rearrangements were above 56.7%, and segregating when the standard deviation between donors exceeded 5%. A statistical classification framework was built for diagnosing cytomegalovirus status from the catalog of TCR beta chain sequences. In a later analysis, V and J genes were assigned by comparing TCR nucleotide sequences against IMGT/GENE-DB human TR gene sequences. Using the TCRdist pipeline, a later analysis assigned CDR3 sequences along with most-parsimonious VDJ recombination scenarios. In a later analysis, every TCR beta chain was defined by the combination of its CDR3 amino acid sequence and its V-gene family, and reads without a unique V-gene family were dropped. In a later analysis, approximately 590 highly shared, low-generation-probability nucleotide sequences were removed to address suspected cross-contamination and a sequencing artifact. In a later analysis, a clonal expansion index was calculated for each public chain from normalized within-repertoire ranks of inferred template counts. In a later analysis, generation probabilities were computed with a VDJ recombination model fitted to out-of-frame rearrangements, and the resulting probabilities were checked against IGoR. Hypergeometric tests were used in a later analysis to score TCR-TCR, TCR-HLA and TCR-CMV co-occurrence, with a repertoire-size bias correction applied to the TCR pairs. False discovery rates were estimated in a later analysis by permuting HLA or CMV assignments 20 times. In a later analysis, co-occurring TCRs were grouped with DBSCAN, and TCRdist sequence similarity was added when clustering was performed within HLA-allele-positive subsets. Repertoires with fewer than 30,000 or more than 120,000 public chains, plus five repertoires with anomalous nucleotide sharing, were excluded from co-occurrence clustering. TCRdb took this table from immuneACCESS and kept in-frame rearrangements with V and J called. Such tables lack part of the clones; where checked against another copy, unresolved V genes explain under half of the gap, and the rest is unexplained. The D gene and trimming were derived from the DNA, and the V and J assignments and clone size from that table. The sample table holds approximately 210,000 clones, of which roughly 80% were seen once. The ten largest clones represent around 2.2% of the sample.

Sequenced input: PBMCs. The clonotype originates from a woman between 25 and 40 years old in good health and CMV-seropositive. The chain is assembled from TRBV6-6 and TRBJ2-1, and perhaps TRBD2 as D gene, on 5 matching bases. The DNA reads TGTGCCAGCAGTTACAGCGGTGAGCAGTTCTTC. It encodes CASSYSGEQFF.